Shown below are 4 T cell receptor beta chains from a single sample sequenced in a study of T cell repertoires in cytomegalovirus infection. Their antigen targets remain unknown. TCRdb analysed the reads with MiXCR anew, one entry per CDR3 protein. In the table there are about 700,000 distinct CDR3 sequences, 30% to 40% of which are singletons. Sequences were derived from cultured PBMCs, sampled from culture after CMV antigen stimulation. The origin of the receptors is a human donor in good health (CMV status not recorded). Some clones in this sample may be carry-over from other donors' samples.

V is TRBV6-2 or TRBV6-3 and J is TRBJ1-5; D gene ambiguous. The CDR3 is 12 residues long. The germline CDR1 and CDR2 sequences are MNHEY and SVGEGT. V shed 7 bases and J shed 8 bases, with 12 bases lying between them. The CDR3 DNA is TGTGCCAGCAACGGTCCCTTCGAGCCCCAGCATTTT. It specifies CASNGPFEPQHF.

At least ten counts were recorded for this clonotype. The chain joins TRBV7-2 to TRBJ2-5; 7 bases match TRBD1. The CDR3 length is 14 residues. V lost 2 bases and J lost 3; bases outside the gene matches: 3. Germline V gene lookup returns CDR1 SGHTA and CDR2 FQGNSA. The CDR3 DNA sequence: TGTGCCAGCAGCTTATCAGGGACAGAAGAGACCCAGTACTTC. Translated, it gives CASSLSGTEETQYF.

The J gene is TRBJ2-1, the V gene TRBV12-3 or TRBV12-4; D remains ambiguous. Trimming stripped 5 bases from V and 6 bases from J, with 11 bases between. The CDR3 spans 13 residues. CDR3 residues: CASSNAVGNEQFF. DNA for the CDR3: TGTGCCAGCAGTAACGCAGTGGGCAATGAGCAGTTCTTC.

This sequence joins TRBV27 and TRBJ2-4, with D perhaps TRBD2 (6 bases). CDR3 length equals 14 residues. V lost 8 bases and J lost 2, with 13 bases in between. Germline lookup yields CDR1 MNHEY and CDR2 SMNVEV (reference sequence). DNA of the CDR3: TGTGCCAGCGCCTTGGCGGGGACCAAAAACATTCAGTACTTC. Protein: CASALAGTKNIQYF.